The rows below give T cell receptor beta chains drawn from one sample of a study of blood T cells in healthy people across ages. TCRdb re-analysed the 5' RACE reads in MiXCR, keeping a single row per CDR3 protein. This table has roughly 720,000 distinct CDR3 sequences, approximately 55% appearing once. Sequences were obtained from blood. These receptors originate from a man aged 80 or over in good health. CDR3s include the opening cysteine and the closing phenylalanine or tryptophan. A D gene is named only where the DNA matches it firmly. Size tells how often a clone was seen (once, few, many) or the class of an expanded clone, and some rows leave it out.

J: TRBJ2-1
V: TRBV12-3/TRBV12-4
size: .
D: TRBD1
DNA: TGTGCCAGCAGTTTATTACAGGGGAAAGGTATGAATGAGCAGTTCTTC
CDR3: CASSLLQGKGMNEQFF

J: TRBJ2-7
V: TRBV3-1
size: .
D: TRBD1
DNA: TGTGCCAGCAGTTACAGGGGAAGGGGCGAGCAGTACTTC
CDR3: CASSYRGRGEQYF

J: TRBJ1-5
V: TRBV30
size: once
D: TRBD1
DNA: TGTGCCTGGAGTGTGAGTTCTGGGGGACAGGGGCAGCCCCAGCATTTT
CDR3: CAWSVSSGGQGQPQHF

J: TRBJ2-7
V: TRBV19
size: .
D: .
DNA: TGTGCCAGTAGTCCCCGAGCACTCGGGGGAGAGCAGTACTTC
CDR3: CASSPRALGGEQYF

J: TRBJ2-1
V: TRBV5-1
size: .
D: .
DNA: TGCGCCAGCAGCTCGGGGGATGCCAGCTCCTACAATGAGCAGTTCTTC
CDR3: CASSSGDASSYNEQFF

J: TRBJ2-6
V: TRBV20-1
size: .
D: TRBD1
DNA: TGCAGTGCTAGAGCCGGGACAGCAAGCTCTGGGGCCAACGTCCTGACTTTC
CDR3: CSARAGTASSGANVLTF

J: TRBJ2-1
V: TRBV9
size: .
D: TRBD1
DNA: TGTGCCAGCAGCGTCGGACAGGGGGCGAATGAGCAGTTCTTC
CDR3: CASSVGQGANEQFF

J: TRBJ2-7
V: TRBV4-2
size: few
D: .
DNA: TGTGCCAGCAGCCAAGCCGCGGTTTCCTACGAGCAGTACTTC
CDR3: CASSQAAVSYEQYF

J: TRBJ2-2
V: TRBV2
size: few
D: .
DNA: TGTGCCAGCAGTTGGTTCACCGGGGAGCTGTTTTTT
CDR3: CASSWFTGELFF

J: TRBJ2-2
V: TRBV7-8
size: .
D: TRBD1
DNA: TGTGCCACCCAGACAGGGAGAACCGGGGAGCTGTTTTTT
CDR3: CATQTGRTGELFF

J: TRBJ1-2
V: TRBV7-2
size: .
D: TRBD1
DNA: TGTGCCAGCAGCTTAAAATGGCCGGACAGGTGGGGGGGCTACACCTTC
CDR3: CASSLKWPDRWGGYTF

J: TRBJ2-7
V: TRBV27
size: many
D: TRBD2
DNA: TGTGCCAGCAGCTTAGCGGGAGGGACCTACGAGCAGTACTTC
CDR3: CASSLAGGTYEQYF

J: TRBJ2-3
V: TRBV11-2
size: many
D: .
DNA: TGTGCCAGCAGCTTCGGGGGACCTAGCACAGATACGCAGTATTTT
CDR3: CASSFGGPSTDTQYF

J: TRBJ1-2
V: TRBV6-2/TRBV6-3
size: few
D: TRBD1
DNA: TGTGCCAGCAGCCAACCGGGACAGGTCTATGGCTACACCTTC
CDR3: CASSQPGQVYGYTF

J: TRBJ2-5
V: TRBV7-9
size: .
D: TRBD2
DNA: TGTGCCAGCAGCTACGAGCGGGAGTCATACAATGAGCAGTACTTC
CDR3: CASSYERESYNEQYF

J: TRBJ2-7
V: TRBV6-2/TRBV6-3
size: .
D: TRBD1
DNA: TGTGCCAGCAGTCTCGACCGGGACAGGCTCGGCCACGAGCAGTACTTC
CDR3: CASSLDRDRLGHEQYF

J: TRBJ1-5
V: TRBV6-1
size: .
D: TRBD1
DNA: TGTGCCAGCAGTGAAGCGCTTCCAGGGGGCGAGCAAAATCAGCCCCAGCATTTT
CDR3: CASSEALPGGEQNQPQHF

J: TRBJ1-2
V: TRBV29-1
size: few
D: .
DNA: TGCAGCGTTGGGAGTCCGTATGGCTACACCTTC
CDR3: CSVGSPYGYTF

J: TRBJ2-1
V: TRBV20-1
size: .
D: TRBD2
DNA: TGCAGTGCTAGAGGAGGTTTACTAGCGGGAGTCTACAATGAGCAGTTCTTC
CDR3: CSARGGLLAGVYNEQFF

J: TRBJ1-1
V: TRBV12-3/TRBV12-4
size: .
D: .
DNA: TGTGCCAGCAGTCGACCACAGGGAGTGAACACTGAAGCTTTCTTT
CDR3: CASSRPQGVNTEAFF

J: TRBJ2-1
V: TRBV20-1
size: .
D: TRBD2
DNA: TGCAGTGCTAGAAGGGTTAGTCCGCGGGGGTACAATGAGCAGTTCTTC
CDR3: CSARRVSPRGYNEQFF

J: TRBJ2-1
V: TRBV7-2
size: .
D: .
DNA: TGTGCCAGCAGCTATAAGGATGGCTCCTACAATGAGCAGTTCTTC
CDR3: CASSYKDGSYNEQFF

J: TRBJ2-2
V: TRBV9
size: .
D: TRBD1
DNA: TGTGCCAGCAGCTTCGACAGGGTCACCGGGGAGCTGTTTTTT
CDR3: CASSFDRVTGELFF

J: TRBJ2-7
V: TRBV6-5
size: .
D: TRBD1
DNA: TGTGCCAGCAGTCGACCCGGGACAGGGTTGTACGAGCAGTACTTC
CDR3: CASSRPGTGLYEQYF

J: TRBJ2-4
V: TRBV10-3
size: .
D: TRBD1
DNA: TGTGCCATCAGTGCGGGACAGGGTACAGACATTCAGTACTTC
CDR3: CAISAGQGTDIQYF

J: TRBJ2-5
V: TRBV7-2
size: few
D: TRBD2
DNA: TGTGCCAGCAGCCGCAACGGCGGGACTAGAAAAGAGACCCAGTACTTC
CDR3: CASSRNGGTRKETQYF

J: TRBJ2-7
V: TRBV27
size: .
D: TRBD2
DNA: TGTGCCAGCAGTTTGGGAGCGGGAGTAGACGAGCAGTACTTC
CDR3: CASSLGAGVDEQYF

J: TRBJ2-5
V: TRBV4-2
size: once
D: .
DNA: TGTGCCAGCAGCCAAGATAATCCCTCTGAGACCCAGTACTTC
CDR3: CASSQDNPSETQYF

J: TRBJ1-2
V: TRBV10-3
size: few
D: .
DNA: TGTGCCATCAGTGAGCTATCAGGACTAAACTATGGCTACACCTTC
CDR3: CAISELSGLNYGYTF

J: TRBJ2-3
V: TRBV4-2
size: .
D: TRBD2
DNA: TGTGCCAGCAGCCAAGGGACTAGCGGGAGTGGGGGGACAGATACGCAGTATTTT
CDR3: CASSQGTSGSGGTDTQYF

J: TRBJ2-7
V: TRBV24-1
size: .
D: TRBD1
DNA: TGTGCCACCAGTGATCCGAGGGGACAGGGGAGCCACGAGCAGTACTTC
CDR3: CATSDPRGQGSHEQYF

J: TRBJ2-7
V: TRBV7-2
size: .
D: TRBD2
DNA: TGTGCCAGCAGCATACGGGACCGCGGGACTAGCGGGAGCTACGAGCAGTACTTC
CDR3: CASSIRDRGTSGSYEQYF

J: TRBJ2-1
V: TRBV4-2
size: few
D: TRBD2
DNA: TGTGCCAGCAGCGAACGGACTAGCGGGACCCACAATGAGCAGTTCTTC
CDR3: CASSERTSGTHNEQFF

J: TRBJ2-1
V: TRBV25-1
size: .
D: TRBD2
DNA: TGTGCCAGCACGTCCTCCGGTACTAGCGGGAGCTACAATGAGCAGTTCTTC
CDR3: CASTSSGTSGSYNEQFF

J: TRBJ2-7
V: TRBV28
size: few
D: TRBD1
DNA: TGTGCCAGCAGTACTCGACAGGGACCCTACGAGCAGTACTTC
CDR3: CASSTRQGPYEQYF

J: TRBJ2-3
V: TRBV5-1
size: few
D: .
DNA: TGCGCCAGCAGCGAAGATAGACAGAACACAGATACGCAGTATTTT
CDR3: CASSEDRQNTDTQYF

J: TRBJ1-1
V: TRBV29-1
size: .
D: .
DNA: TGCAGCGTCCAGAGCTGGCCCATGAACACTGAAGCTTTCTTT
CDR3: CSVQSWPMNTEAFF

J: TRBJ1-4
V: TRBV7-9
size: .
D: .
DNA: TGTGCCAGCTCAGGGACGGATGAAAAACTGTTTTTT
CDR3: CASSGTDEKLFF

J: TRBJ1-4
V: TRBV5-1
size: .
D: .
DNA: TGCGCCAGCAGCTCCCAAGCGATTGGGGACCGAAACGAACTGTTTTTT
CDR3: CASSSQAIGDRNELFF

J: TRBJ1-6
V: TRBV3-1
size: .
D: .
DNA: TGTGCCAGCAGCCTCTTGGACAGTGGGGATTCACCCCTCCACTTT
CDR3: CASSLLDSGDSPLHF

J: TRBJ2-7
V: TRBV10-3
size: few
D: .
DNA: TGTGCCATCACGATCGGACCGAACTCCTACGAGCAGTACTTC
CDR3: CAITIGPNSYEQYF

J: TRBJ2-1
V: TRBV20-1
size: .
D: .
DNA: TGCAGTGCTAGGACAGGAGGGAATGAGCAGTTCTTC
CDR3: CSARTGGNEQFF

J: TRBJ2-1
V: TRBV21-1
size: .
D: .
DNA: TGTGCCAGCAGCAAAGCCGGGAGAGGGAATGAGCAGTTCTTC
CDR3: CASSKAGRGNEQFF

J: TRBJ1-2
V: TRBV27
size: .
D: TRBD1
DNA: TGTGCCAGCAGTGCCGGGACAGGGGGCAAGGGCTACACCTTC
CDR3: CASSAGTGGKGYTF

J: TRBJ2-1
V: TRBV10-3
size: .
D: .
DNA: TGTGCCATCAGTGACAGGGGGGACGGGGGTAATGGTGAGCAGTTCTTC
CDR3: CAISDRGDGGNGEQFF

J: TRBJ2-7
V: TRBV28
size: .
D: .
DNA: TGTGCCAGCAGTTTATCAGGGCAGGGGGGAAACGAGCAGTACTTC
CDR3: CASSLSGQGGNEQYF

J: TRBJ1-6
V: TRBV25-1
size: .
D: .
DNA: TGTGCCAGCAGTGAAAGTAAGGTGGAGTTCTCCTATAATTCACCCCTCCACTTT
CDR3: CASSESKVEFSYNSPLHF

J: TRBJ1-2
V: TRBV29-1
size: .
D: TRBD1
DNA: TGCAGCGTTGAGGGGACAGGGGGCGAGGATGGCTACACCTTC
CDR3: CSVEGTGGEDGYTF